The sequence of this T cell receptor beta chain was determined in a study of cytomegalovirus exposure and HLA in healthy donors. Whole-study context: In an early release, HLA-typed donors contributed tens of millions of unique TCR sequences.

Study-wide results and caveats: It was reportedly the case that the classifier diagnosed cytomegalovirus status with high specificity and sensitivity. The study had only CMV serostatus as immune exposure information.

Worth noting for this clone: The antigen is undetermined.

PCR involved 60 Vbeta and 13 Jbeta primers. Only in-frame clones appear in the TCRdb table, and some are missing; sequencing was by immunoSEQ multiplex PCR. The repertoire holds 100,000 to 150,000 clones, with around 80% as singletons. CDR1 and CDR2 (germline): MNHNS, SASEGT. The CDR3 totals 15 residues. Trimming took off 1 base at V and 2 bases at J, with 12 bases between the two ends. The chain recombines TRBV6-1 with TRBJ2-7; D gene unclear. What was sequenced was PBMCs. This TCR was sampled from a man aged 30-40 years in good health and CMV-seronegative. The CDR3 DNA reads TGTGCCAGCAGTGAAGATGGAGACGCAGCCTACGAGCAGTACTTC. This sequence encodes CASSEDGDAAYEQYF.